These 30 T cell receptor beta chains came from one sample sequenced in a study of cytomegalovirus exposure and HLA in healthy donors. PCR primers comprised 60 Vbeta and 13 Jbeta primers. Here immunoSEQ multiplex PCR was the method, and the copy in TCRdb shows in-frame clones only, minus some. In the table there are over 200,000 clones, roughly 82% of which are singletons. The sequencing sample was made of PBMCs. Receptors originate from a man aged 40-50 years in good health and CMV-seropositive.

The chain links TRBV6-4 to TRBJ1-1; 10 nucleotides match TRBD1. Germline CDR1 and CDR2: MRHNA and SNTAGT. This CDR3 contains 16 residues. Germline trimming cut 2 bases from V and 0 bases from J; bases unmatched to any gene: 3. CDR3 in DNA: TGTGCCAGCAGTGACCGGACAGGGGGTTTGAACACTGAAGCTTTCTTT. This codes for CASSDRTGGLNTEAFF.

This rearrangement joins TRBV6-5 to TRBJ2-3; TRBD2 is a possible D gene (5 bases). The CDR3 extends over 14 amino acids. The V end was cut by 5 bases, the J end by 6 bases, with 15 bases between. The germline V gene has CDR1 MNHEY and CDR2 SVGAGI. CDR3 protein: CASSDPLEADTQYF. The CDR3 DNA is TGTGCCAGCAGTGACCCACTAGAGGCGGATACGCAGTATTTT.

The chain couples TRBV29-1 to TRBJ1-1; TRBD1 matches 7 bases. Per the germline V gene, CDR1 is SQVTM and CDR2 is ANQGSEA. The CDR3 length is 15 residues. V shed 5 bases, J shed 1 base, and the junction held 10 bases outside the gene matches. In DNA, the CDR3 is TGCAGCGTTCTACTCGCATGGGACAGGAACACTGAAGCTTTCTTT. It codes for CSVLLAWDRNTEAFF.

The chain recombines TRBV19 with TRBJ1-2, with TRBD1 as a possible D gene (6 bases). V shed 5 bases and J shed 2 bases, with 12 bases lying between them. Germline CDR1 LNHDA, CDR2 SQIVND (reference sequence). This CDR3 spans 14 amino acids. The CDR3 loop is CASSPSQGNYGYTF. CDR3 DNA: TGTGCCAGTAGTCCATCCCAGGGGAACTATGGCTACACCTTC.

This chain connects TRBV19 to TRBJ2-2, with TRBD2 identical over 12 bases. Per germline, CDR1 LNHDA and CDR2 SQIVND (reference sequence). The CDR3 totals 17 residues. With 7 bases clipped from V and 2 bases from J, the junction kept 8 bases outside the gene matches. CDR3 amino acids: CASNALAGGLNTGELFF. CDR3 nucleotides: TGTGCCAGTAACGCACTAGCGGGAGGTCTTAACACCGGGGAGCTGTTTTTT.

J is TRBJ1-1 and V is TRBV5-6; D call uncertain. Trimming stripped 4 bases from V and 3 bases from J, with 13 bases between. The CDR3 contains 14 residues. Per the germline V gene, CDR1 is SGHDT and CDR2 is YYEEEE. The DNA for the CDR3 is TGTGCCAGCAGCCCTTGGGCGTCCCACACTGAAGCTTTCTTT. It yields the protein CASSPWASHTEAFF.

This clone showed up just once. The CDR3 DNA is TGTGCCAGCAGCATGACTAGCGGGAGCACAGATACGCAGTATTTT. This codes for CASSMTSGSTDTQYF. The V gene is TRBV11-2, the J gene TRBJ2-3; 10 nucleotides line up with TRBD2. Trimming took 5 bases from V and 0 from J; bases not matched to a gene: 2. CDR1 and CDR2 from the germline V gene are SGHAT and FQNNGV. The CDR3 runs to 15 residues.

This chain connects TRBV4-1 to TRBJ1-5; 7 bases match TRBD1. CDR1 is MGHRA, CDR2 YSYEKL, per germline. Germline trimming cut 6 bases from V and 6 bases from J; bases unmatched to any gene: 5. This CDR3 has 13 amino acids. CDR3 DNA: TGCGCCAGCAGTCGACAGGGTTCTCAGCCCCAGCATTTT. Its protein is CASSRQGSQPQHF.

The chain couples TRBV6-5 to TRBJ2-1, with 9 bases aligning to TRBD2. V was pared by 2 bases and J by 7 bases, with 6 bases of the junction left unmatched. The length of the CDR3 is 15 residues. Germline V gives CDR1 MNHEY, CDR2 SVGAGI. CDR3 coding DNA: TGTGCCAGCAGTTACCAGGGACTAGCTAGGAATGAGCAGTTCTTC. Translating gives CASSYQGLARNEQFF.

CDR3 DNA sequence: TGTGCCTGGAGTGTACCCGTTGAGGGAGGGCCGGGAGAGCAGTACGTC. Residues: CAWSVPVEGGPGEQYV. V and J are TRBV30 and TRBJ2-7; 7 bases agree with TRBD2. Trimming at V came to 0 bases and at J to 7 bases, leaving 15 bases not matched to a gene. The CDR3 is 16 amino acids. The germline CDR1 and CDR2 sequences are GTSNPN and SVGIG (reference sequence).

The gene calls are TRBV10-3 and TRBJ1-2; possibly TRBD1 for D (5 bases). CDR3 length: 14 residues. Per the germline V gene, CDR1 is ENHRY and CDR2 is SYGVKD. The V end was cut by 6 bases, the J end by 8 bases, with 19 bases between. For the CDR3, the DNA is TGTGCCATCAGGGGTGGGCAGGGCTTGGAAGGCTACACCTTC. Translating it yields CAIRGGQGLEGYTF.

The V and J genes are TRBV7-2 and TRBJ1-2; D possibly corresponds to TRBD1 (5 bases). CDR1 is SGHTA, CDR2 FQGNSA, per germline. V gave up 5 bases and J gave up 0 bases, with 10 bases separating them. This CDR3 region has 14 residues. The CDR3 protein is CASSPRTTNYGYTF. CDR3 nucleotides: TGTGCCAGCAGCCCGCGGACAACTAACTATGGCTACACCTTC.

CDR3 sequence: CASSPREAPGSTQYF. The CDR3 region has the DNA TGTGCCAGCAGCCCACGAGAGGCCCCAGGGTCAACGCAGTATTTT. The chain employs TRBV9 and TRBJ2-3; D may be TRBD1 (5 bases). Germline CDR1 SGDLS, CDR2 YYNGEE. The V and J ends lost 4 bases and 9 bases respectively, with 21 bases between them. CDR3 length equals 15 residues.

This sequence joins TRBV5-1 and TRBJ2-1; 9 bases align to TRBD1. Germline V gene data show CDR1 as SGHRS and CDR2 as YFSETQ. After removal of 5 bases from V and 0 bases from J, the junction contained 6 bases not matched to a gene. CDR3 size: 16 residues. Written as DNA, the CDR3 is TGCGCCAGCAGTTTAAGACAGGGGGACTCCTACAATGAGCAGTTCTTC. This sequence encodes CASSLRQGDSYNEQFF.

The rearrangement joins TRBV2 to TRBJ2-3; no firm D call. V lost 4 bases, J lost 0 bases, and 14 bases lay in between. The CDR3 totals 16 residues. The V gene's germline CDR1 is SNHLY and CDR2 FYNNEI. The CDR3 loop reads CASSAGSGFSTDTQYF. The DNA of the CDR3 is TGTGCCAGCAGTGCAGGTAGTGGATTTAGCACAGATACGCAGTATTTT.

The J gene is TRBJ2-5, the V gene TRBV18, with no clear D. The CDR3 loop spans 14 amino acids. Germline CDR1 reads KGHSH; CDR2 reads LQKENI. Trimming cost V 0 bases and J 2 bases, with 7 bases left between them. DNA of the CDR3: TGTGCCAGCTCACCACCGGTCAGGCAAGAGACCCAGTACTTC. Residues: CASSPPVRQETQYF.

CDR3: CASSHGQGAYEQYF. The DNA of the CDR3 is TGCGCCAGCAGCCACGGACAGGGGGCATACGAGCAGTACTTC. The chain couples TRBV4-1 to TRBJ2-7, with 11 nucleotides matching TRBD1. Germline assignment: CDR1 MGHRA and CDR2 YSYEKL. Trimming at V came to 3 bases and at J to 4 bases, leaving 2 bases not matched to a gene. This CDR3 has 14 amino acids.

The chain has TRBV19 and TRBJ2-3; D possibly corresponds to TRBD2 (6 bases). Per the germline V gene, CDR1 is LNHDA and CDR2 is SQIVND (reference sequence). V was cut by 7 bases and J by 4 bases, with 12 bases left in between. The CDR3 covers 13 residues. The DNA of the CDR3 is TGTGCCAGTACCCCGGGACTTTCAGATACGCAGTATTTT. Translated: CASTPGLSDTQYF.

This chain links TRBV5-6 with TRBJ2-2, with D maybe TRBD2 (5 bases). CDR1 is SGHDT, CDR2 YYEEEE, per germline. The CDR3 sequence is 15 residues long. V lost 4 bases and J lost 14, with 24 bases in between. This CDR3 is CASSPERAISASLFF. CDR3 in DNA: TGTGCCAGCAGCCCAGAGAGGGCGATATCCGCGTCTCTGTTTTTT. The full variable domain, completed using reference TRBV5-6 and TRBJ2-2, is DAGVTQSPTHLIKTRGQQVTLRCSPKSGHDTVSWYQQALGQGPQFIFQYYEEEERQRGNFPDRFSGHQFPNYSSELNVNALLLGDSALYLCASSPERAISASLFFGEGSRLTVL.

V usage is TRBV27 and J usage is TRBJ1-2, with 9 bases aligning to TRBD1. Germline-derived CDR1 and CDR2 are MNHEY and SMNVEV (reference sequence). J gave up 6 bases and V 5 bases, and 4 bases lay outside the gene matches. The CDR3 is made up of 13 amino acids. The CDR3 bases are TGTGCCAGCAGTGTCAGACAGGGGGATGGCTACACCTTC. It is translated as CASSVRQGDGYTF.

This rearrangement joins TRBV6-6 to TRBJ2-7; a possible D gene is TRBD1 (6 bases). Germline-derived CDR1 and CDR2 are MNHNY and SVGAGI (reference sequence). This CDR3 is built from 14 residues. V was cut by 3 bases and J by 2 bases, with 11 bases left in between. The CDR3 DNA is TGTGCCAGCAGTTATGGTCAGGGGCCCTACGAGCAGTACTTC. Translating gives CASSYGQGPYEQYF.

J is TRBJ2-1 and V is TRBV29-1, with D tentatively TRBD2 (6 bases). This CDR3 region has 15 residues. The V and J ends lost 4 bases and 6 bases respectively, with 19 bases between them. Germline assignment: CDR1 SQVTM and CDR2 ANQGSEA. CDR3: CSVVPRLGDINEQFF. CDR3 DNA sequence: TGCAGCGTTGTCCCGAGACTAGGTGACATCAATGAGCAGTTCTTC.

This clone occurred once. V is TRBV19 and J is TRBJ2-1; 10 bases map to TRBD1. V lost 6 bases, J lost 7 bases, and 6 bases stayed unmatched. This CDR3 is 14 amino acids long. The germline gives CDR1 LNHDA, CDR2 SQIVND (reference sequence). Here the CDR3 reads CASRTGQGGNEQFF. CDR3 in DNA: TGTGCCAGTAGGACCGGACAGGGGGGGAATGAGCAGTTCTTC.

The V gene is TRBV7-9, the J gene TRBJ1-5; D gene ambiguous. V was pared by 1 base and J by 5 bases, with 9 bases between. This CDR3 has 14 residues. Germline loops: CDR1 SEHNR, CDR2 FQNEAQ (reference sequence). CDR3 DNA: TGTGCCAGCAGCTTAGAAGGGAGAGATCAGCCCCAGCATTTT. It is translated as CASSLEGRDQPQHF.

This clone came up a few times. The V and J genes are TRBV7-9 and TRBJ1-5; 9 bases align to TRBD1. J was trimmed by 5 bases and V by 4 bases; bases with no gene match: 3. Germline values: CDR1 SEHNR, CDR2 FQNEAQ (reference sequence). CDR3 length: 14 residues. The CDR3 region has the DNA TGTGCCAGCAGCTACACAGGGGGCGATCAGCCCCAGCATTTT. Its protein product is CASSYTGGDQPQHF.

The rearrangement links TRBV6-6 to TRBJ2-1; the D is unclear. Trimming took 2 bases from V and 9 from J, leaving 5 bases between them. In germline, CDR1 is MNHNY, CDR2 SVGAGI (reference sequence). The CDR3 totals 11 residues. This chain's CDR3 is CASSYPGEQFF. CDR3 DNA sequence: TGTGCCAGCAGTTACCCGGGTGAGCAGTTCTTC.

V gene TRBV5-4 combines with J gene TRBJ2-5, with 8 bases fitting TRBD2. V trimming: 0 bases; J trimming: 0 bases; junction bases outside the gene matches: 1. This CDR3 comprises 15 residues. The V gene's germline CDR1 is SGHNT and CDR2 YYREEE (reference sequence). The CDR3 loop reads CASSLVAGNQETQYF. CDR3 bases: TGTGCCAGCAGCTTGGTAGCGGGGAACCAAGAGACCCAGTACTTC.

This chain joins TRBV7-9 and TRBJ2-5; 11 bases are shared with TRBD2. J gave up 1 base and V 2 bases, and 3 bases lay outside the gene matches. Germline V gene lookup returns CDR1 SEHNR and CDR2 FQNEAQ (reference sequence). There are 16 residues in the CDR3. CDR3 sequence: CASSLTGTSGQETQYF. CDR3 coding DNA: TGTGCCAGCAGCTTAACCGGGACTAGCGGCCAAGAGACCCAGTACTTC.

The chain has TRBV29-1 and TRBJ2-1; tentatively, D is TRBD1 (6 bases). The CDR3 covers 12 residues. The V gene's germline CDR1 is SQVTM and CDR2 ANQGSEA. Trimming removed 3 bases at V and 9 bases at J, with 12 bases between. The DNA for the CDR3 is TGCAGCGTTGACAGGGGAAATACTGAGCAGTTCTTC. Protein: CSVDRGNTEQFF.

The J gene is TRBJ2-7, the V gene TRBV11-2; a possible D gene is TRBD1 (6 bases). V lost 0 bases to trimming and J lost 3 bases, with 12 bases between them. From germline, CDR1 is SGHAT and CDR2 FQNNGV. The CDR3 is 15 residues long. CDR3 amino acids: CASSLDTGSLYEQYF. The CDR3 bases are TGTGCCAGCAGCTTAGATACAGGGAGCCTCTACGAGCAGTACTTC.